The 28 T cell receptor beta chains given below trace back to one sample, sequenced in a study of metastatic and nonmetastatic thyroid tumors. Thyroid surgery took place with no prior treatment in any patient. Via MiXCR, TCRdb re-called the PCR reads. The table includes 35,000 to 40,000 clones, about 25% detected once. The specimen sequenced was blood. Receptors originate from a female donor with papillary thyroid cancer or a benign thyroid nodule (not recorded which). Some clones in this sample may be carry-over from other donors' samples.

The rearrangement links TRBV9 to TRBJ1-1; possible D gene TRBD1, 5 bases. Germline V gives CDR1 SGDLS, CDR2 YYNGEE. The CDR3 consists of 15 residues. Trimming cost V 0 bases and J 1 base, with 10 bases left between them. The CDR3 loop reads CASSVGPGTNTEAFF. CDR3 bases: TGTGCCAGCAGCGTAGGCCCAGGGACGAACACTGAAGCTTTCTTT.

This clone was found many times. The chain links TRBV20-1 to TRBJ2-1; D is possibly TRBD1 or TRBD2 (5 bases each). Looked up from germline, CDR1 is DFQATT and CDR2 is SNEGSKA (reference sequence). The CDR3 is 14 amino acids. V dropped 1 base and J dropped 12 bases, with 19 bases sitting between them. In nucleotides, the CDR3 is TGCAGTGCTAGAGTCGGGGCGGGTTCCTATGGGCAGTTCTTC. Translation: CSARVGAGSYGQFF.

Notes on this clone: This may be a read error, as it is one base from a much larger clone. This chain uses TRBV2 with TRBJ2-5, with D perhaps given as TRBD1 or TRBD2 (5 bases each). The end of the DNA aligns better with TRBJ2-1, so the J call may be wrong. In germline, CDR1 is SNHLY, CDR2 FYNNEI. The length of the CDR3 is 15 residues. CDR3 sequence: CASKGMSGESNEQFF. CDR3 in DNA: TGTGCCAGCAAGGGGATGTCCGGGGAGAGTAATGAGCAGTTCTTC.

This clone was picked up many times. The V gene is TRBV20-1, the J gene TRBJ2-1; 16 bases fit TRBD2. Per germline, CDR1 DFQATT and CDR2 SNEGSKA (reference sequence). V lost 5 bases to trimming and J lost 4 bases; unmatched junction nucleotides: 14. The CDR3 has 19 residues. In DNA form, the CDR3 reads TGCAGTGCTCCCCTAGGGGCGGGACTAGCGGGGGGGGTTTACAATGAGCAGTTCTTC. Translated: CSAPLGAGLAGGVYNEQFF.

This clone was seen at least ten times. The chain couples TRBV20-1 to TRBJ2-6, with no clear D. This CDR3 comprises 14 residues. Trimming removed 3 bases at V and 4 bases at J, with 10 bases between. Germline CDR1 DFQATT, CDR2 SNEGSKA (reference sequence). The CDR3, as DNA: TGCAGTGCTAGGGCCGGCAGCGGGGCCAACGTCCTGACTTTC. Translating it yields CSARAGSGANVLTF.

This clone was counted at least ten times. The chain employs TRBV19 and TRBJ2-2; D gene uncertain. Trimming pared 7 bases from V and 1 base from J, leaving 7 bases between. Germline loops: CDR1 LNHDA, CDR2 SQIVND (reference sequence). CDR3 size: 13 residues. As DNA, the CDR3 is TGTGCCAGTATCGGCAAGAACACCGGGGAGCTGTTTTTT. It is translated as CASIGKNTGELFF.

As concerns this clone: An end of the junction does not agree with germline; a read error may underlie this. This chain joins TRBV7-9 and TRBJ2-7, with D maybe TRBD2 (5 bases). Germline V gene data show CDR1 as SEHNR and CDR2 as FQNEAQ (reference sequence). This CDR3 is built from 12 residues. The CDR3 DNA is TGTGCCAGCATCTTAGCGTTGGATACCCAGTACTTC. Encoded protein: CASILALDTQYF.

At least ten counts were recorded for this clone. V usage is TRBV19 and J usage is TRBJ2-1, with 9 bases lining up with TRBD1. This CDR3 has 15 amino acids. Germline loops: CDR1 LNHDA, CDR2 SQIVND (reference sequence). V lost 2 bases, J lost 6 bases, and 5 bases stayed unmatched. CDR3 DNA sequence: TGTGCCAGTAGTATATCGGGACAGGGCGGCAATGAGCAGTTCTTC. This gives the protein CASSISGQGGNEQFF. Full variable domain (remainder filled in from reference TRBV19 and TRBJ2-1): DGGITQSPKYLFRKEGQNVTLSCEQNLNHDAMYWYRQDPGQGLRLIYYSQIVNDFQKGDIAEGYSVSREKKESFPLTVTSAQKNPTAFYLCASSISGQGGNEQFFGPGTRLTVL.

This clone was observed many times. The genes are TRBV7-6 and TRBJ2-7; D remains ambiguous. This CDR3 is 15 amino acids long. Germline values: CDR1 SGHVS, CDR2 FNYEAQ. V lost 2 bases, J lost 6 bases, and 17 bases lay in between. CDR3 protein: CASSLLTDMRGEQYF. As DNA, the CDR3 is TGTGCCAGCAGCTTACTTACAGACATGCGAGGCGAGCAGTACTTC. Looking up the rest from reference TRBV7-6 and TRBJ2-7 gives the full variable domain: GAGVSQSPRYKVTKRGQDVALRCDPISGHVSLYWYRQALGQGPEFLTYFNYEAQQDKSGLPNDRFSAERPEGSISTLTIQRTEQRDSAMYRCASSLLTDMRGEQYFGPGTRLTVT.

CDR3 sequence reads: CASSPTGIPPYEQYF. The CDR3 DNA sequence: TGTGCCAGCTCACCAACAGGGATACCACCCTACGAGCAGTACTTC. The chain joins TRBV18 to TRBJ2-7; D may be TRBD1 (6 bases). The CDR3 runs to 15 residues. Trimming took 2 bases from V and 2 from J, leaving 13 bases between them. Looked up from germline, CDR1 is KGHSH and CDR2 is LQKENI.

This clone has a count of ten or more. The rearrangement joins TRBV7-9 to TRBJ2-7, with 8 bases lining up with TRBD1. Germline CDR1 reads SEHNR; CDR2 reads FQNEAQ (reference sequence). The CDR3 spans 14 residues. The junction had 10 bases not matched to a gene; V was cut back by 6 bases and J by 6 bases. Here the CDR3 reads CASSHTTGDLEQYF. The CDR3 DNA follows: TGTGCCAGCAGTCATACGACAGGGGACCTCGAGCAGTACTTC.

Comments on this clone: At one end, the junction sequence differs from germline, possibly due to a read error. Other DNA sequences in the sample encode the same CDR3. The chain has TRBV27 and TRBJ1-2; TRBD1 agrees at 7 bases. The CDR3 is made up of 15 amino acids. The germline gives CDR1 MNHEY, CDR2 SMNVEV (reference sequence). In DNA form, the CDR3 reads TGTGCCAGCAGTCTATCCAGGGGGGGGTTAAATGGCTACACCTTC. This translates into CASSLSRGGLNGYTF.

This clone was picked up many times. The chain employs TRBV28 and TRBJ2-2, with a weak D call TRBD1 (6 bases). Germline loops: CDR1 MDHEN, CDR2 SYDVKM. This CDR3 is 16 amino acids long. V was cut by 5 bases and J by 4 bases, with 17 bases left in between. For the CDR3, the DNA is TGTGCCAGCAGTCCAACGCCCCAGGGGACCACCGGGGAGCTGTTTTTT. This codes for CASSPTPQGTTGELFF.

This clone was seen repeatedly, ten times or more. V usage is TRBV6-1 and J usage is TRBJ2-3, with D perhaps matching TRBD1 (5 bases). V was trimmed by 8 bases and J by 2 bases, leaving 17 bases between them. Germline V gene lookup returns CDR1 MNHNS and CDR2 SASEGT. The CDR3 length is 15 residues. The CDR3 region has the DNA TGTGCCAGCTCCCGCGACAGCCCTAACACAGATACGCAGTATTTT. Translating gives CASSRDSPNTDTQYF.

This clone was seen a single time. The V call is TRBV7-2, the J call TRBJ1-2; a possible D gene is TRBD1 (6 bases). Germline CDR1 reads SGHTA; CDR2 reads FQGNSA. The CDR3 is made up of 15 amino acids. V dropped 9 bases and J dropped 6 bases, with 23 bases sitting between them. CDR3 region: CASAGSRGLRNGYTF. CDR3 bases: TGTGCCAGTGCGGGGTCCAGGGGTTTAAGGAATGGCTACACCTTC.

This clone came up many times. The V and J genes are TRBV6-1 and TRBJ2-1, with 10 bases identical to TRBD2. The CDR3 loop spans 14 amino acids. Trimming at V came to 5 bases and at J to 6 bases, leaving 4 bases not matched to a gene. Germline V gives CDR1 MNHNS, CDR2 SASEGT. The CDR3 bases are TGTGCCAGCAGTAAGACTAGCGGGCCCAATGAGCAGTTCTTC. Its translation: CASSKTSGPNEQFF.

The chain has TRBV28 and TRBJ1-5, with D hard to call. V was trimmed by 7 bases and J by 10 bases, leaving 14 bases between them. The CDR3 consists of 12 residues. The germline gives CDR1 MDHEN, CDR2 SYDVKM. The CDR3 reads CASTLGFGPQHF. As DNA, the CDR3 is TGTGCCAGCACCTTGGGGTTCGGTCCCCAGCATTTT.

V is TRBV6-4 and J is TRBJ2-1, with 7 bases lining up with TRBD2. CDR3 length: 17 amino acids. V lost 7 bases, J lost 1 base, and 13 bases stayed unmatched. Germline V gene sequence: CDR1 MRHNA, CDR2 SNTAGT. The CDR3 here is CASTERGGVISYNEQFF. CDR3 nucleotide sequence: TGTGCCAGCACCGAAAGGGGAGGGGTAATATCCTACAATGAGCAGTTCTTC.

In its sample, this clone was seen many times. The V and J genes are TRBV19 and TRBJ1-1, with D perhaps matching TRBD1 (5 bases). The CDR3 runs to 14 residues. The V end lost 5 bases, the J end lost 0 bases, and 10 bases lay between the germline ends. Germline V lookup: CDR1 LNHDA, CDR2 SQIVND (reference sequence). CDR3 sequence reads: CASSLTALNTEAFF. Here the CDR3 DNA reads TGTGCCAGTAGTCTGACAGCCCTGAACACTGAAGCTTTCTTT.

Within the sample, this clone is medium-sized. This chain uses TRBV6-4 with TRBJ2-1, with D perhaps matching TRBD1 (5 bases). V shed 0 bases and J shed 5 bases, with 5 bases lying between them. This CDR3 contains 13 residues. The V gene's germline CDR1 is MRHNA and CDR2 SNTAGT. Here the CDR3 reads CASSDSDNNEQFF. The CDR3 nucleotides are TGTGCCAGCAGTGACTCGGACAACAATGAGCAGTTCTTC.

This clone has at least ten counts. The V call is TRBV28, the J call TRBJ1-3; 8 bases map to TRBD1. Germline V gene lookup returns CDR1 MDHEN and CDR2 SYDVKM. The CDR3 contains 18 residues. V lost 2 bases to trimming and J lost 0 bases; unmatched junction nucleotides: 9. The CDR3 DNA reads TGTGCCAGCAGTTTAGGCGGGACAGGATTATACTCTGGAAACACCATATATTTT. Translating it yields CASSLGGTGLYSGNTIYF.

This clone was picked up many times. The chain combines TRBV7-2 with TRBJ2-3, with 7 positions matching TRBD1. V was pared by 5 bases and J by 2 bases, with 4 bases of the junction left unmatched. Germline CDR1 is SGHTA and CDR2 is FQGNSA. The CDR3 runs to 14 residues. The CDR3 spells CASSRDSLTDTQYF. CDR3 DNA sequence: TGTGCCAGCAGCCGGGACAGCCTCACAGATACGCAGTATTTT.

This clone has at least ten counts. DNA of the CDR3: TGCAGTGCACAGTTGCGGGCCCGCTCCTACAATGAGCAGTTCTTC. This sequence encodes CSAQLRARSYNEQFF. J is TRBJ2-1 and V is TRBV20-1; tentative D call: TRBD2 (5 bases). In germline, CDR1 is DFQATT, CDR2 SNEGSKA (reference sequence). The CDR3 totals 15 residues. The V and J ends lost 6 bases and 0 bases respectively, with 15 bases between them.

This clone appeared a few times. Mismatch with germline at one junction end may stem from a read error. The V and J genes are TRBV6-2 or TRBV6-3 and TRBJ1-1; TRBD1 agrees at 10 bases. The germline CDR1 and CDR2 sequences are MNHEY and SVGEGT. This CDR3 has 16 residues. In DNA, the CDR3 is TGTGCCAGCAGTTTGGGACAGGGGATAGGGAACACCGAAGCTTTCTTT. Amino acids: CASSLGQGIGNTEAFF.

The CDR3 sequence: CASSTETRTRVQFF. DNA for the CDR3: TGTGCCAGCAGTACGGAGACTAGAACCCGGGTCCAGTTCTTC. The gene calls are TRBV28 and TRBJ2-1; D is possibly TRBD2 (6 bases). This CDR3 contains 14 residues. The germline V gene encodes CDR1 MDHEN and CDR2 SYDVKM. Trimming cost V 5 bases and J 13 bases, with 21 bases left between them.

In its sample, this clone was seen a few times. The V gene is TRBV4-3, the J gene TRBJ1-2; weak D call: TRBD1 (6 bases). V dropped 2 bases and J dropped 4 bases, with 23 bases sitting between them. Germline CDR1 is LGHNA and CDR2 is YSLEER. CDR3 length: 18 residues. The CDR3: CASSQQRRTDSPIYGYTF. The CDR3 DNA reads TGCGCCAGCAGCCAACAACGAAGGACGGACAGCCCAATCTATGGCTACACCTTC.

This clone was observed once. The chain is built from TRBV5-1 and TRBJ2-2, with TRBD2 identical over 12 bases. The CDR3 length is 19 residues. The junction had 10 bases not matched to a gene; V was cut back by 4 bases and J by 0 bases. The germline CDR1 and CDR2 sequences are SGHRS and YFSETQ. The CDR3 DNA follows: TGCGCCAGCAGCGAGCACGGACTAGCGGGAACCTCGAACACCGGGGAGCTGTTTTTT. It encodes CASSEHGLAGTSNTGELFF.

The rearrangement uses TRBV3-1 and TRBJ1-4; D gene uncertain. There are 15 residues in the CDR3. Per the germline V gene, CDR1 is LGHDT and CDR2 is YNNKEL (reference sequence). V dropped 2 bases and J dropped 4 bases, with 11 bases sitting between them. Written as DNA, the CDR3 is TGTGCCAGCAGCCAATCCCGGGATTATAATGAAAAACTGTTTTTT. It specifies CASSQSRDYNEKLFF.